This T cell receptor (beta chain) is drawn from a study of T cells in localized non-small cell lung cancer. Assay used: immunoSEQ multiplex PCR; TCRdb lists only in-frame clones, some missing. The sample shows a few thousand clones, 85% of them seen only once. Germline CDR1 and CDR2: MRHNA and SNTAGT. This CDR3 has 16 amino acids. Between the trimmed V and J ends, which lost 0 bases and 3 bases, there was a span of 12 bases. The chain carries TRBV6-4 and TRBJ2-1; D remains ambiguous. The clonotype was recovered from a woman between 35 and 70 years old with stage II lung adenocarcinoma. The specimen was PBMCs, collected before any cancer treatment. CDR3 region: CASSDSPLEDYNEQFF. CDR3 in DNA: TGTGCCAGCAGTGACTCTCCTCTAGAAGACTACAATGAGCAGTTCTTC.